These 7 T cell receptor beta chains were sequenced from one sample in a study of blood T cell repertoires in COVID-19. Assay used: immunoSEQ multiplex PCR; TCRdb lists only in-frame clones, some missing. The sample holds under 200,000 clones; roughly four fifths are singletons and the top ten take 5.2%. Sequenced sample: peripheral blood. The receptors shown here come from a woman aged 25 to 39 with acute or convalescent COVID-19.

This clone showed up just once. The V gene is TRBV27, the J gene TRBJ1-2, with D possibly TRBD1 on 6 matching bases. Trimming took off 6 bases at V and 6 bases at J, with 17 bases between the two ends. Germline CDR1 MNHEY, CDR2 SMNVEV (reference sequence). The CDR3 consists of 14 residues. This CDR3 reads CASSHTGSGNGYTF. For the CDR3, the DNA is TGTGCCAGCAGCCACACAGGGAGTGGGAATGGCTACACCTTC.

V usage is TRBV2 and J usage is TRBJ2-1; the match to TRBD2 covers 10 bases. Germline loops: CDR1 SNHLY, CDR2 FYNNEI. V was pared by 4 bases and J by 11 bases, with 2 bases of the junction left unmatched. This CDR3 has 12 residues. CDR3 nucleotide sequence: TGTGCCAGCAGTGGGACTAGCGGTAAGCAGTTCTTC. Protein sequence: CASSGTSGKQFF.

The chain has TRBV20-1 and TRBJ1-2; D unresolved. The CDR3 is 9 amino acids. The ends were cut back, 3 bases at V and 7 bases at J, with 3 bases in the middle. Germline CDR1 DFQATT, CDR2 SNEGSKA (reference sequence). The CDR3 reads CSARAGYTF. Here the CDR3 DNA reads TGCAGTGCTAGGGCTGGCTACACCTTC.

Turning to this clone: Within the sample, other DNA sequences also encode this same CDR3. V is TRBV27 and J is TRBJ2-2; 10 bases fit TRBD2. The CDR3 loop spans 17 amino acids. The V segment lost 2 bases and the J segment 5 bases; nucleotides outside the gene matches: 8. From germline, CDR1 is MNHEY and CDR2 SMNVEV (reference sequence). CDR3 sequence: CASSLEAGGRITGELFF. CDR3 coding DNA: TGTGCCAGCAGTTTAGAAGCGGGGGGGCGAATTACCGGGGAGCTGTTTTTT.

V usage is TRBV19 and J usage is TRBJ1-5; no reliable D call. Germline loops: CDR1 LNHDA, CDR2 SQIVND (reference sequence). V dropped 3 bases and J dropped 6 bases, with 3 bases sitting between them. This CDR3 has 11 amino acids. In DNA, the CDR3 is TGTGCCAGTAGTATCGGTCAGCCCCAGCATTTT. Its protein product is CASSIGQPQHF.

The V call is TRBV19, the J call TRBJ1-6; the D gene is possibly TRBD1 (6 bases). V lost 6 bases and J 10 bases, leaving 16 bases between the germline ends. The CDR3 sequence is 14 residues long. CDR1 is LNHDA and CDR2 is SQIVND in the germline V gene (reference sequence). CDR3 DNA: TGTGCCAGTAGACCAACAGGGTCGGGGTCACCCCTCCACTTT. Its translation: CASRPTGSGSPLHF.

The chain uses TRBV5-4 and TRBJ2-3, with 13 bases aligning to TRBD2. Germline loops: CDR1 SGHNT, CDR2 YYREEE (reference sequence). This CDR3 has 18 amino acids. The ends lost 4 bases at V and 5 bases at J; junction bases unmatched: 13. The CDR3 here is CASSGGLAGAGPQDTQYF. CDR3 nucleotides: TGTGCCAGCAGCGGAGGACTAGCGGGAGCGGGACCACAAGATACGCAGTATTTT.